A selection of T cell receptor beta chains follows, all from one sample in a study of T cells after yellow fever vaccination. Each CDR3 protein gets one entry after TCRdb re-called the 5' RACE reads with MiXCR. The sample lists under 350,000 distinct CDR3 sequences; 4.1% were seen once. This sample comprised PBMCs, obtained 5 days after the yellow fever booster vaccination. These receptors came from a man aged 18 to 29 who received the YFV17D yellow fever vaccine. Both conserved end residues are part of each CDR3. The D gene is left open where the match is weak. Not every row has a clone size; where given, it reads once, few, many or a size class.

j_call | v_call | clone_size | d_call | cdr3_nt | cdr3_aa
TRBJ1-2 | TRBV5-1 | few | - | TGCGCCAGCAGCTCCGGGACGGCGGTCTATGGCTACACCTTC | CASSSGTAVYGYTF
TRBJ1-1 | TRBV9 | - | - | TGTGCCAGCAGCGCCAGTGGACGGGACACTGAAGCTTTCTTT | CASSASGRDTEAFF
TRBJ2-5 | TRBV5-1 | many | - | TGCGCCAGCAGCTTAGGTCAAACCTCTGAGGAGACCCAGTACTTC | CASSLGQTSEETQYF
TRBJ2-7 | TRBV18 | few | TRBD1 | TGTGCCAGCTCACCTGGGACAGACAGCGAGCAGTACTTC | CASSPGTDSEQYF
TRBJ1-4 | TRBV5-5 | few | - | TGTGCCAGCAGGTCGGGGGCTCTAACTAATGAAAAACTGTTTTTT | CASRSGALTNEKLFF
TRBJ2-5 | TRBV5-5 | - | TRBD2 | TGTGCCAGCAGCCGCCCATCTGGTTGGACTAGCGGGGAGACCCAGTACTTC | CASSRPSGWTSGETQYF
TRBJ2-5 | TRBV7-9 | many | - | TGTGCCAGCAGAACTAATCCGGGACCGCTACAAGAGACCCAGTACTTC | CASRTNPGPLQETQYF
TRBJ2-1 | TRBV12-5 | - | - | TGTGCTAGTGGTTTGGAAACTAGTAGTGAGCAGTTCTTC | CASGLETSSEQFF
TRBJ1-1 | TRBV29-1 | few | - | TGCAGCGTTGGATATAGGGAGTCGTACACTGAAGCTTTCTTT | CSVGYRESYTEAFF
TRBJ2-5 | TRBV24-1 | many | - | TGTGCCACCAGTGATCCCAGGGTTGGGGGTGAGACCCAGTACTTC | CATSDPRVGGETQYF
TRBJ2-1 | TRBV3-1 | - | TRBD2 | TGTGCCAGCAGCCAAGGAGGTAGCGGGGTCGGTGAGCAGTTCTTC | CASSQGGSGVGEQFF
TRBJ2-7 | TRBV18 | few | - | TGTGCCAGCTCACCACTTAAGGGGAGCTCCTACGAGCAGTACTTC | CASSPLKGSSYEQYF
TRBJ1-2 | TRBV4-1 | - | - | TGCGCCAGCAGCCACCCAGTGGGGAGAATCTATGGCTACACCTTC | CASSHPVGRIYGYTF
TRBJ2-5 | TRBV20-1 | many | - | TGCAGTGCTAGAGATCGGGTCTTAGAGACCCAGTACTTC | CSARDRVLETQYF
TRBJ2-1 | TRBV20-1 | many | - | TGCAGTGCTAGAACCGGGATATCCTCGGGTGAGCAGTTCTTC | CSARTGISSGEQFF
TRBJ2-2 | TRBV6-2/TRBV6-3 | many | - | TGTGCCAGCAGTTACTGGGCGCGGCCCTCCGGCGGGGAGCTGTTTTTT | CASSYWARPSGGELFF
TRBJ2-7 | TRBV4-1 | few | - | TGCGCCAGCAGCCAAGCCGGGAAGTTCTCCTACGAGCAGTACTTC | CASSQAGKFSYEQYF
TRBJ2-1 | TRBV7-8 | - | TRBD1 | TGTGCCAGCAGCCATAAGGGGGCAGCCTACAATGAGCAGTTCTTC | CASSHKGAAYNEQFF
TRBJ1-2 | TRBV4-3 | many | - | TGCGCCAGCAGCCAAGAGATCGGCGGAGGGAACTATGGCTACACCTTC | CASSQEIGGGNYGYTF
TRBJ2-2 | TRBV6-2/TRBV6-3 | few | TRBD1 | TGTGCCAGCAGTTACTTCGGGACAGGGCTTGCCGGGGAGCTGTTTTTT | CASSYFGTGLAGELFF
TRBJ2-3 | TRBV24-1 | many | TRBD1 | TGTGCCACCAGTGATACCCGGGACAGGGGTGGGACAGATACGCAGTATTTT | CATSDTRDRGGTDTQYF
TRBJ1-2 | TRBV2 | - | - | TGTGCCAGCAGTGCGACTCGTTCTTCCTATGGCTACACCTTC | CASSATRSSYGYTF
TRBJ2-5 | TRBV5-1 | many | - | TGCGCCAGCAGCTGGTCCTACTGGGAGACCCAGTACTTC | CASSWSYWETQYF
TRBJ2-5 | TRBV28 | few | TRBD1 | TGTGCCAGCAGTTCGGGACAGGAAACAGAGACCCAGTACTTC | CASSSGQETETQYF
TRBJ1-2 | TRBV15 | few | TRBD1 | TGTGCCACCAGCACGACACAGGGGAGAGGGGCCCGATATGGCTACACCTTC | CATSTTQGRGARYGYTF
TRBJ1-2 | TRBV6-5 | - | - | TGTGCCAGCGGACCGGGTCCAACTAACTATGGCTACACCTTC | CASGPGPTNYGYTF
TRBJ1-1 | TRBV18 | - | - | TGTGCCAGCTCACCACCGACAGTGCCCACTTGGGAGGCTTTCTTT | CASSPPTVPTWEAFF
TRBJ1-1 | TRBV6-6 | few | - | TGTGCCAGCAGTTACGGGAGCACTGAAGCTTTCTTT | CASSYGSTEAFF
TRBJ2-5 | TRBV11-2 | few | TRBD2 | TGTGCCAGCAACCCCCGGGGGGGAGGAGAGACCCAGTACTTC | CASNPRGGGETQYF
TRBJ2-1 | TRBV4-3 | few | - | TGCGCCAGCAGCCAGCAGGGTGTCAATGAGCAGTTCTTC | CASSQQGVNEQFF
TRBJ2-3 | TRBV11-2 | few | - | TGTGCCAGCAGCTTCTTCTCCCTCGGGGATACGCAGTATTTT | CASSFFSLGDTQYF
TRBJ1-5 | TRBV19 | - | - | TGTGCCAGTCTGGGGCAGGGAGGTTCGGGCAATCAGCCCCAGCATTTT | CASLGQGGSGNQPQHF
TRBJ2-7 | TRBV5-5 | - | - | TGTGCCAGCAGCTTTAGGCAGACCTACGAGCAGTACTTC | CASSFRQTYEQYF
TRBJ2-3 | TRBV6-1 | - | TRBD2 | TGTGCCAGCACGGCGACTAGCGGGGGAGGGGATACGCAGTATTTT | CASTATSGGGDTQYF
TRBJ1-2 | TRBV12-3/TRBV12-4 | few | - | TGTGCCAGCAGTTTTATTCCCCATGCCCCTCGGGGCTACACCTTC | CASSFIPHAPRGYTF
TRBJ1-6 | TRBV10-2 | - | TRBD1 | TGCGCCAGCAGGACGGGACAGGGATATTCACCCCTCCACTTT | CASRTGQGYSPLHF
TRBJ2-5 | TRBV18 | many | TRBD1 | TGTGCCAGCTCACGACTGGACAGGGGACGAGAGACCCAGTACTTC | CASSRLDRGRETQYF
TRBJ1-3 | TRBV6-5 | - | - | TGTGCCAGCAGTTACGCCGGGACATTTGGAAACACCATATATTTT | CASSYAGTFGNTIYF
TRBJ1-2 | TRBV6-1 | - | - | TGTGCCAGCAGTGAATTGTTAGGGGGGAACTATGGCTACACCTTC | CASSELLGGNYGYTF
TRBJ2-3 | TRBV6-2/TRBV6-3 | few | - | TGTGCCATCGGACAAAACTACCGCAGGACAGATACGCAGTATTTT | CAIGQNYRRTDTQYF
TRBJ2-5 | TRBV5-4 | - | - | TGTGCCAGCAGACCGGGACCTCAAGAGACCCAGTACTTC | CASRPGPQETQYF
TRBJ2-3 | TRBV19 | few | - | TGTGCCAGTAGTATTAGGTTCCCCGATACGCAGTATTTT | CASSIRFPDTQYF